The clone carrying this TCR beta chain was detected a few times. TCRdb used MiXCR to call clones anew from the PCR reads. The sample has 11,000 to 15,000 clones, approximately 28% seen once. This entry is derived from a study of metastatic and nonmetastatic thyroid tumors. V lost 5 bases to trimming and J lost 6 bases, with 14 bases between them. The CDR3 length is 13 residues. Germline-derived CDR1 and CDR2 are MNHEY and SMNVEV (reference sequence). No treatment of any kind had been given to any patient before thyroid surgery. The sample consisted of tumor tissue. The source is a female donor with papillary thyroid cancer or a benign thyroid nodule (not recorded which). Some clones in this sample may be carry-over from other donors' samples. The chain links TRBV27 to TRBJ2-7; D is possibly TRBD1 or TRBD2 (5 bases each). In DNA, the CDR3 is TGTGCCAGCAGTCTGGGGGAATTGGGCGAGCAGTACTTC. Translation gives CASSLGELGEQYF.